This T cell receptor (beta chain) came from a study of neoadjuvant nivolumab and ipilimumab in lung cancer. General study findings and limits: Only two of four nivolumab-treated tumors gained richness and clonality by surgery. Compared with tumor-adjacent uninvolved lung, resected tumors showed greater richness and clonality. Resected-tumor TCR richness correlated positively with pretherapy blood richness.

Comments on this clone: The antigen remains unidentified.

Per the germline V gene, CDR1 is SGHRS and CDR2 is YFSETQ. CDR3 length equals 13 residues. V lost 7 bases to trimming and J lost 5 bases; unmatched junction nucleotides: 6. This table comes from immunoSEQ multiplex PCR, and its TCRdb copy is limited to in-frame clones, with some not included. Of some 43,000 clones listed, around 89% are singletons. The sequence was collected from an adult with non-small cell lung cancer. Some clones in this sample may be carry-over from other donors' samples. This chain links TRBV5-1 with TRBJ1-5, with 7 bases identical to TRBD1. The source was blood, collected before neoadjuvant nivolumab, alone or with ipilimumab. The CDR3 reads CASSRQGDQPQHF. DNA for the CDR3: TGCGCCAGCTCCCGGCAGGGGGATCAGCCCCAGCATTTT.